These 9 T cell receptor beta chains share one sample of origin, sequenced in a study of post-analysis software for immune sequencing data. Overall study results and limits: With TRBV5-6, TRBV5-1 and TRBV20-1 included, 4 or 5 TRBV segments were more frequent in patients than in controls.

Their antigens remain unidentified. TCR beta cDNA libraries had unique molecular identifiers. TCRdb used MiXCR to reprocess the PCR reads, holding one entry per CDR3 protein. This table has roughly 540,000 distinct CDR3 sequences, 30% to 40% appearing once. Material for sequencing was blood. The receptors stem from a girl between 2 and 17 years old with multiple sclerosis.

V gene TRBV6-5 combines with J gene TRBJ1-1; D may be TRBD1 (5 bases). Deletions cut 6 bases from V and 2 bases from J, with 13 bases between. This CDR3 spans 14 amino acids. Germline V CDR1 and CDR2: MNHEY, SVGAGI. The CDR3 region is CASRSGWANTEAFF. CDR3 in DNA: TGTGCCAGCAGGTCAGGGTGGGCAAACACTGAAGCTTTCTTT.

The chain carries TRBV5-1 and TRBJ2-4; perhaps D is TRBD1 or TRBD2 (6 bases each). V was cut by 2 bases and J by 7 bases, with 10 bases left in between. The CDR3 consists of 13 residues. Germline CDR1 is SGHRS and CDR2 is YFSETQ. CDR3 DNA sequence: TGCGCCAGCAGCTTAAAGGGGGGTAACATTCAGTACTTC. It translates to CASSLKGGNIQYF. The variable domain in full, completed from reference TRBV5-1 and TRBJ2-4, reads KAGVTQTPRYLIKTRGQQVTLSCSPISGHRSVSWYQQTPGQGLQFLFEYFSETQRNKGNFPGRFSGRQFSNSRSEMNVSTLELGDSALYLCASSLKGGNIQYFGAGTRLSVL.

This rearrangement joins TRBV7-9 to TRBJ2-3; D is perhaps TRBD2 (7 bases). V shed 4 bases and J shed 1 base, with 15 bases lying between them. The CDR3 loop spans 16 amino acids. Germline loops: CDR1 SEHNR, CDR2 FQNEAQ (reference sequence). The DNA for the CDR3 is TGTGCCAGCAGCTCCCCCTGGGGGGGCCGCACAGATACGCAGTATTTT. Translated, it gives CASSSPWGGRTDTQYF.

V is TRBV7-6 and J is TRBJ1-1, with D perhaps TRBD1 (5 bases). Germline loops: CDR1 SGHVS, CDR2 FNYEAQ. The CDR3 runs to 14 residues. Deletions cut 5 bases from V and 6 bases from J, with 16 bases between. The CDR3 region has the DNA TGTGCCAGCAGCCTACAGCAGGGATCCCCTGAAGCTTTCTTT. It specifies CASSLQQGSPEAFF.

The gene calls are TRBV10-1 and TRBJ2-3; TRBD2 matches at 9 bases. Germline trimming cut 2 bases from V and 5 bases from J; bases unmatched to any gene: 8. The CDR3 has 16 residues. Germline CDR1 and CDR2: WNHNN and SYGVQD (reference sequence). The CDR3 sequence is CASSEVGRGGRDTQYF. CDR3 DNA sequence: TGCGCCAGCAGTGAGGTGGGGCGGGGGGGCCGAGATACGCAGTATTTT.

Here the CDR3 DNA reads TGCAGTGCTAGAAGGACGGAGGCCCAAGAGACCCAGTACTTC. This gives the protein CSARRTEAQETQYF. The rearrangement links TRBV20-1 to TRBJ2-4, with D perhaps TRBD2 (5 bases). Gene TRBJ2-5 matches the end of the DNA better, so the J call may be wrong. Per germline, CDR1 DFQATT and CDR2 SNEGSKA (reference sequence). The CDR3 runs 14 residues.

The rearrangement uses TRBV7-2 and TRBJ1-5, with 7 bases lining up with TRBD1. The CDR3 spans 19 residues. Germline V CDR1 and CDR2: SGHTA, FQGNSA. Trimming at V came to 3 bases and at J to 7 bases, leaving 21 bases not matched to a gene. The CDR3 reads CASSLWRAFGTDFEQPQHF. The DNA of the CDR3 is TGTGCCAGCAGCTTGTGGCGGGCCTTTGGGACAGACTTCGAACAGCCCCAGCATTTT.

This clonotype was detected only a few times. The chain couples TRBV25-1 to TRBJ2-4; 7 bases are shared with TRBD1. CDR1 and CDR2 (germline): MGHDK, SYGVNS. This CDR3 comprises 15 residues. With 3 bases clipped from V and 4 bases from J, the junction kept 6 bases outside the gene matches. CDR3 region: CASSDTGDGKNIQYF. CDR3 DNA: TGTGCCAGCAGTGATACAGGGGACGGGAAAAACATTCAGTACTTC.

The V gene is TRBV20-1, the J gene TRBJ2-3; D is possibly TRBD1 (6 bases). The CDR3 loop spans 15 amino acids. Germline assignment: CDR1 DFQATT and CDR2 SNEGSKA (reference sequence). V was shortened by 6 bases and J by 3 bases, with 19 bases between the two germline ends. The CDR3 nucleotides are TGCAGTGCCCCAACAGGGAGCATCGGAACAGATACGCAGTATTTT. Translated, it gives CSAPTGSIGTDTQYF.